This T cell receptor (beta chain) emerged from a study of blood T cell repertoires in COVID-19. Sequencing used immunoSEQ multiplex PCR; TCRdb keeps in-frame clones, though not all of them. Of 250,000 to 350,000 clones in the sample, about nine tenths were seen once. This clone occurred a few times. Sequencing input: peripheral blood. The sequence was collected from a woman between 25 and 40 years old with active or convalescent COVID-19.

The CDR3: CASSRDGTLPYNEQFF. CDR3 DNA: TGTGCCAGCAGCCGGGACGGGACTTTACCATACAATGAGCAGTTCTTC. This chain joins TRBV14 and TRBJ2-1; the D gene is possibly TRBD2 (6 bases). The germline V gene encodes CDR1 SGHDN and CDR2 FVKESK. This CDR3 has 16 amino acids. Trimming took off 4 bases at V and 4 bases at J, with 17 bases between the two ends.